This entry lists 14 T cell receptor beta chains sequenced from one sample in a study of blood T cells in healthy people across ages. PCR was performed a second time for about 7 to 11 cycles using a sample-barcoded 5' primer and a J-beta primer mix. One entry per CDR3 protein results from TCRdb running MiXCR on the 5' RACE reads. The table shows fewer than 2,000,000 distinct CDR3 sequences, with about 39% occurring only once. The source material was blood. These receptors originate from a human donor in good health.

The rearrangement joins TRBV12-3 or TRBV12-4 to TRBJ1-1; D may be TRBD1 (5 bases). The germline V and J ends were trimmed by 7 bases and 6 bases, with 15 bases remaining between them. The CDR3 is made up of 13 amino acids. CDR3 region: CASTLWGGAEAFF. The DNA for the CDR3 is TGTGCCAGCACCCTATGGGGGGGAGCTGAAGCTTTCTTT.

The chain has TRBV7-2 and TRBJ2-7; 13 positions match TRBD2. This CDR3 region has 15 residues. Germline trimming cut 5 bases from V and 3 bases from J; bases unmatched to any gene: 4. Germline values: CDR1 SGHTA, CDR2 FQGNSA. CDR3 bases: TGTGCCAGCAGCGGGACTAGCGGGACCTACTACGAGCAGTACTTC. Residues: CASSGTSGTYYEQYF.

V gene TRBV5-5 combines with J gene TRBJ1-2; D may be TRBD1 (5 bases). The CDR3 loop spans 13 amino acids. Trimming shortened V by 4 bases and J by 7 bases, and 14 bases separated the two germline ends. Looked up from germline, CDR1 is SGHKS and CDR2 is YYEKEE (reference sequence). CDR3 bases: TGTGCCAGCAGCCGGACACAGGTGGTTGGCTACACCTTC. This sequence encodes CASSRTQVVGYTF.

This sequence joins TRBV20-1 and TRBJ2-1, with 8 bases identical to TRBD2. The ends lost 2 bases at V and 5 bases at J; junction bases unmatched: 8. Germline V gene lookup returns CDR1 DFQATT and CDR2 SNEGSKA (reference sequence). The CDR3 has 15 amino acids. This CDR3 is CSARPASGRNNEQFF. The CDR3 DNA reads TGCAGTGCTAGACCAGCTAGCGGGCGCAACAATGAGCAGTTCTTC.

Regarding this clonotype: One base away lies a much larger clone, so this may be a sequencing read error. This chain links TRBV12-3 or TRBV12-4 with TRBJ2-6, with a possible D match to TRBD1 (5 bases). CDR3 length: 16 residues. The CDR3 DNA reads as TGTGCCAGCAGTTTGGGGCCAGGCTCTGGGGCCAACGTCCCGACTTTC. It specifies CASSLGPGSGANVPTF.

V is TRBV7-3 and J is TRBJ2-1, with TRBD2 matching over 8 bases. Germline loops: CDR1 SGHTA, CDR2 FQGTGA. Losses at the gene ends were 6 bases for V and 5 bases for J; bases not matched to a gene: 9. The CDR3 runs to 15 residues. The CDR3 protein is CASSRAGALNNEQFF. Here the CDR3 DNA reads TGTGCCAGCAGTCGAGCGGGGGCCCTAAACAATGAGCAGTTCTTC.

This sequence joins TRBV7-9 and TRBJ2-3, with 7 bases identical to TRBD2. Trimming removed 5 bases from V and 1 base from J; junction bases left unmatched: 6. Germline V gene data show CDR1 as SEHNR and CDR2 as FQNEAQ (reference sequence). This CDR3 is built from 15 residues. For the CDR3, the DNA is TGTGCCAGCAGCCATCCGGGACTACGCACAGATACGCAGTATTTT. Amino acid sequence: CASSHPGLRTDTQYF.

In DNA form, the CDR3 reads TGCAGTTTCATCCCGCGGGACAGCGTCTACAATGAGCAGTTCTTC. Translation gives CSFIPRDSVYNEQFF. The chain has TRBV20-1 and TRBJ2-1; maybe TRBD1 (7 bases). Germline loops: CDR1 DFQATT, CDR2 SNEGSKA (reference sequence). The CDR3 has 15 amino acids. Trimming stripped 8 bases from V and 3 bases from J, with 20 bases between.

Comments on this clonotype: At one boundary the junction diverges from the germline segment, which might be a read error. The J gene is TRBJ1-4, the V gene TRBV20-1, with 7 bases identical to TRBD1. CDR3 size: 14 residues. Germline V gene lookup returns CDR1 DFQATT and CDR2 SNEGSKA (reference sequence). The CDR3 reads CSAPDRATSEKLFF. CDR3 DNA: TGCAGTGCTCCTGACAGGGCAACTAGTGAAAAACTGTTTTTT.

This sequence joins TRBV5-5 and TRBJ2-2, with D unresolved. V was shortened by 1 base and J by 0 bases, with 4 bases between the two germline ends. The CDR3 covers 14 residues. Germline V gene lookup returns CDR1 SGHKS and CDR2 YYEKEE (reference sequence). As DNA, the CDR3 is TGTGCCAGCAGCTTGTGGGCGAACACCGGGGAGCTGTTTTTT. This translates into CASSLWANTGELFF.

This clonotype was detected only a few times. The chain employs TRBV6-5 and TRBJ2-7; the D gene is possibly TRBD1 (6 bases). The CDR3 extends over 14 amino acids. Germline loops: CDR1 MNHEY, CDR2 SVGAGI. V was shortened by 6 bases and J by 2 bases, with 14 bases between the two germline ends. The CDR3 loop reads CASRHQGRPYEQYF. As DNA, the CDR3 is TGTGCCAGCAGACACCAGGGGCGCCCCTACGAGCAGTACTTC.

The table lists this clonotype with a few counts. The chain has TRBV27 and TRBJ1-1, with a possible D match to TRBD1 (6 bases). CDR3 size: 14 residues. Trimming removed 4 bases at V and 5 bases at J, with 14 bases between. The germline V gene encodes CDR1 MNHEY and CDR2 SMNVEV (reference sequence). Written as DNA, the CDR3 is TGTGCCAGCAGTTCTCTTGGAGGGACAACTGAAGCTTTCTTT. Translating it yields CASSSLGGTTEAFF.

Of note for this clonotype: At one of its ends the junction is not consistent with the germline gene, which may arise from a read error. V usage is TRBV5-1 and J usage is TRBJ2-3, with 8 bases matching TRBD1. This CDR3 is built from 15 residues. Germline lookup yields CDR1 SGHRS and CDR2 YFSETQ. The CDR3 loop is CAGSDQGAGTDTQYF. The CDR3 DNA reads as TGCGCCGGCAGCGACCAGGGGGCTGGCACAGATACGCAGTATTTT.

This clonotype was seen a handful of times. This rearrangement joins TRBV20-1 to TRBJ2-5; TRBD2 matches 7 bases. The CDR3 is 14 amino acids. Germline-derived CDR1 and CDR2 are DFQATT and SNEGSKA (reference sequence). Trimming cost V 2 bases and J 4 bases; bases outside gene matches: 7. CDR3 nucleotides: TGCAGTGCTAGATCTGGGCTAGCGGCAGAGACCCAGTACTTC. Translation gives CSARSGLAAETQYF.